Presented here are 3 T cell receptor beta chains from one specimen sequenced in a study of blood T cell repertoires in COVID-19. Assay used: immunoSEQ multiplex PCR; TCRdb lists only in-frame clones, some missing. The sample gives about 140,000 clones, roughly four fifths of which show up once; approximately 1.4% is in the top ten. Sequencing was done on a sample of peripheral blood. These TCRs come from a human donor in a cohort sampled during active COVID-19.

The sample holds a few counts of this clone. This rearrangement joins TRBV7-2 to TRBJ2-7; 13 bases align to TRBD2. There are 15 residues in the CDR3. The J segment lost 7 bases and the V segment lost 5 bases, leaving 8 bases of the junction unmatched. In germline, CDR1 is SGHTA, CDR2 FQGNSA. Here the CDR3 reads CASSPGLAGAEEQYF. CDR3 DNA: TGTGCCAGCAGCCCCGGACTAGCGGGAGCTGAAGAGCAGTACTTC.

The chain recombines TRBV28 with TRBJ2-7, with a possible D match to TRBD2 (6 bases). Looked up from germline, CDR1 is MDHEN and CDR2 is SYDVKM. The CDR3 runs 12 residues. The V end lost 10 bases, the J end lost 5 bases, and 15 bases lay between the germline ends. CDR3 sequence reads: CATGGAVDEQYF. In nucleotides, the CDR3 is TGTGCCACGGGCGGGGCAGTCGACGAGCAGTACTTC.

V is TRBV30 and J is TRBJ1-2, with TRBD1 identical over 10 bases. The CDR3 consists of 15 residues. Germline CDR1 and CDR2: GTSNPN and SVGIG (reference sequence). Trimming cost V 3 bases and J 3 bases; bases outside gene matches: 7. CDR3 DNA sequence: TGTGCCTGGAGGGCAGACAGGGGGCCCCACTATGGCTACACCTTC. It codes for CAWRADRGPHYGYTF.